A single sample is the source of the 6 T cell receptor beta chains below, sequenced in a study of OX40 agonist ivuxolimab in advanced cancers. Assay used: immunoSEQ multiplex PCR; TCRdb lists only in-frame clones, some missing. This sample has about 150,000 clones, with 85% to 95% found just once. The sequenced sample was CD4+ or CD8+ T cells sorted from blood, obtained in a trial of the OX40 agonist ivuxolimab. Every receptor here comes from an adult with an advanced solid tumor such as melanoma, head and neck, liver or kidney cancer.

V and J are TRBV6-5 and TRBJ2-7; no reliable D call. CDR1 and CDR2 from the germline V gene are MNHEY and SVGAGI. The CDR3 is 12 amino acids. V was cut by 6 bases and J by 13 bases, with 19 bases left in between. CDR3 protein: CASSPKNRATYF. CDR3 bases: TGTGCCAGCAGCCCCAAAAACAGAGCCACTTACTTC.

This rearrangement joins TRBV7-9 to TRBJ1-5, with 9 bases fitting TRBD1. The CDR3 sequence is 16 residues long. With V trimmed by 5 bases and J by 2 bases, 7 bases remained unmatched. Per the germline V gene, CDR1 is SEHNR and CDR2 is FQNEAQ (reference sequence). CDR3 amino acids: CASSTTGGKGNQPQHF. CDR3 nucleotide sequence: TGTGCCAGCAGCACAACAGGGGGCAAGGGCAATCAGCCCCAGCATTTT.

The chain has TRBV6-5 and TRBJ2-7; 12 nucleotides match TRBD2. Germline assignment: CDR1 MNHEY and CDR2 SVGAGI. With V trimmed by 6 bases and J by 4 bases, 7 bases remained unmatched. CDR3 size: 15 residues. The CDR3 loop is CASSRLAGDGYEQYF. The CDR3 coding sequence is TGTGCCAGCAGCCGACTAGCGGGAGATGGGTACGAGCAGTACTTC.

The rearrangement uses TRBV5-1 and TRBJ1-2; unclear D gene. V dropped 2 bases and J dropped 0 bases, with 11 bases sitting between them. CDR1 and CDR2 from the germline V gene are SGHRS and YFSETQ. CDR3 length equals 15 residues. CDR3 bases: TGCGCCAGCAGCTTCCGGGCCGGGGCTAACTATGGCTACACCTTC. This codes for CASSFRAGANYGYTF.

This CDR3 reads CASSAGTSTEAFF. CDR3 DNA: TGTGCCAGCAGTGCCGGGACATCGACTGAAGCTTTCTTT. The chain carries TRBV25-1 and TRBJ1-1; D is perhaps TRBD1 (6 bases). The germline V gene encodes CDR1 MGHDK and CDR2 SYGVNS. The CDR3 length is 13 residues. V was trimmed by 4 bases and J by 5 bases, leaving 11 bases between them.

As concerns this clone: This specimen includes other DNA sequences encoding the same CDR3. This rearrangement joins TRBV7-2 to TRBJ1-5; D is perhaps TRBD1 (6 bases). Trimming removed 1 base from V and 2 bases from J, with 12 bases in between. The CDR3 consists of 16 residues. Germline-derived CDR1 and CDR2 are SGHTA and FQGNSA. The CDR3 here is CASSLGGGGGNQPQHF. CDR3 DNA sequence: TGTGCCAGCAGCTTAGGGGGGGGCGGGGGCAATCAGCCCCAGCATTTT.